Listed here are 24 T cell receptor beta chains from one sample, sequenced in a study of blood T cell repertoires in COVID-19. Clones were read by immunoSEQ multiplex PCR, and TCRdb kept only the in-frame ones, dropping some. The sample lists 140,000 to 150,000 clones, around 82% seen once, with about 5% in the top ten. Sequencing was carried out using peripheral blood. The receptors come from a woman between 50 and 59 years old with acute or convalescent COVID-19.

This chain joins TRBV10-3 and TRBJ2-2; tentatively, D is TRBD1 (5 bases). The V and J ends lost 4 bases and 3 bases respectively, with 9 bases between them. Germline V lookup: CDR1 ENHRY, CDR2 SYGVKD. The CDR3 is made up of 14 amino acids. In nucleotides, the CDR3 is TGTGCCATCAGTGTCACAGGAGACACCGGGGAGCTGTTTTTT. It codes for CAISVTGDTGELFF.

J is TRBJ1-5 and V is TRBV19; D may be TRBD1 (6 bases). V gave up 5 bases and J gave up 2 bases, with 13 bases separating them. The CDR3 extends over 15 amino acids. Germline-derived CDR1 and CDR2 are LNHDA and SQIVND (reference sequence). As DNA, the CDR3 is TGTGCCAGTAGTTCTAGAGGGGGGGGCAATCAGCCCCAGCATTTT. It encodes CASSSRGGGNQPQHF.

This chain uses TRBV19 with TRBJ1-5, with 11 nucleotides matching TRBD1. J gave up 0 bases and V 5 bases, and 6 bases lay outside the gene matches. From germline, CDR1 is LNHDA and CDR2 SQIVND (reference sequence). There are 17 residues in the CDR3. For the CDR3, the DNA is TGTGCCAGTAGTTCAAGGACAGGGGGCTATAGCAATCAGCCCCAGCATTTT. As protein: CASSSRTGGYSNQPQHF.

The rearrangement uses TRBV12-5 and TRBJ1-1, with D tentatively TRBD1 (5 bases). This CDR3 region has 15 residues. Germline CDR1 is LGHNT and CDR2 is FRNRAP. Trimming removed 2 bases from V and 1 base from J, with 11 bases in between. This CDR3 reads CASGLSKTENTEAFF. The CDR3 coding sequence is TGTGCTAGTGGTTTGTCGAAGACAGAGAACACTGAAGCTTTCTTT.

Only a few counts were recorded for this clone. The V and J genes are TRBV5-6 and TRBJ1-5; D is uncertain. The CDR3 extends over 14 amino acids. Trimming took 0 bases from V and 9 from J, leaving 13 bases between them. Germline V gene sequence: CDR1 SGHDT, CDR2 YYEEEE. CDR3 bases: TGTGCCAGCAGCTTGGTCACCTCGGAGAGGCCCCAGCATTTT. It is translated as CASSLVTSERPQHF.

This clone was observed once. This chain's CDR3 is CASSDPGNYGYTF. The DNA for the CDR3 is TGTGCCAGCAGCGACCCAGGGAACTATGGCTACACCTTC. The chain combines TRBV6-2 or TRBV6-3 with TRBJ1-2; D is perhaps TRBD1 (5 bases). V dropped 6 bases and J dropped 2 bases, with 10 bases sitting between them. Per germline, CDR1 MNHEY and CDR2 SVGEGT. CDR3 size: 13 residues.

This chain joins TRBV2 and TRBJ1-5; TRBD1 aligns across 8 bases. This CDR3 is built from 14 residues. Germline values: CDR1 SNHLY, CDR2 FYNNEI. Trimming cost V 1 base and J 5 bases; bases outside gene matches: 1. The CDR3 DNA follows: TGTGCCAGCAGTGAAGGGACAGGGTATCAGCCCCAGCATTTT. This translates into CASSEGTGYQPQHF.

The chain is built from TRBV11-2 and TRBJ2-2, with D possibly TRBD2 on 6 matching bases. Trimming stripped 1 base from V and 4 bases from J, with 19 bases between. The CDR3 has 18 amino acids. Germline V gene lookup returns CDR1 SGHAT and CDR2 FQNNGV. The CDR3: CASSLGEERRGSTGELFF. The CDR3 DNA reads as TGTGCCAGCAGCTTAGGGGAGGAGCGGCGGGGCTCCACCGGGGAGCTGTTTTTT.

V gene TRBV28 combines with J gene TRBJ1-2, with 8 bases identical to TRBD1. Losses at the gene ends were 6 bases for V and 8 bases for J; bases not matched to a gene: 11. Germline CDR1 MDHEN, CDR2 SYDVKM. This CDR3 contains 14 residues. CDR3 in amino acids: CASSGGQAVAGYTF. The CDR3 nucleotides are TGTGCCAGCAGCGGGGGACAGGCCGTCGCCGGCTACACCTTC.

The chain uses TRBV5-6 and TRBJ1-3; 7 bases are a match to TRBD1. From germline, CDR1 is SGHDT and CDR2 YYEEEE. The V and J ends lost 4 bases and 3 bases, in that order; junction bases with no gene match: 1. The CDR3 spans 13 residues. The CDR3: CASSTGVGNTIYF. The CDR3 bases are TGTGCCAGCAGCACAGGGGTTGGAAACACCATATATTTT. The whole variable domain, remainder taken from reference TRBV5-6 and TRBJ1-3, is DAGVTQSPTHLIKTRGQQVTLRCSPKSGHDTVSWYQQALGQGPQFIFQYYEEEERQRGNFPDRFSGHQFPNYSSELNVNALLLGDSALYLCASSTGVGNTIYFGEGSWLTVV.

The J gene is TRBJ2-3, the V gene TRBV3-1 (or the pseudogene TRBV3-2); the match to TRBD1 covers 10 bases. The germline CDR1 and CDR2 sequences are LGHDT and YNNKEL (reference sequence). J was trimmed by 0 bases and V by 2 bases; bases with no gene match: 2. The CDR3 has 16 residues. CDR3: CASSQTGQGSTDTQYF. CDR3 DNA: TGTGCCAGCAGCCAAACGGGACAGGGGAGCACAGATACGCAGTATTTT.

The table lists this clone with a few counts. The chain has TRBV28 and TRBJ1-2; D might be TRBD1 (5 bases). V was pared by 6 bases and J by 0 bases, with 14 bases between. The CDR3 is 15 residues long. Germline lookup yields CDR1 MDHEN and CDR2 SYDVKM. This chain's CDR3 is CASSMGGVANYGYTF. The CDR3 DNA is TGTGCCAGCAGCATGGGAGGGGTCGCTAACTATGGCTACACCTTC.

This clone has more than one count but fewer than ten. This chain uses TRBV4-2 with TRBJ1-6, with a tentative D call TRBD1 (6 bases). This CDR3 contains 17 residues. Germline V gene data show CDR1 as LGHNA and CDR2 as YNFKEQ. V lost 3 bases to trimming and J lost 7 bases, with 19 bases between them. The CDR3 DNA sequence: TGTGCCAGCAGCCAGCAAACCTCCGGGACATTAAATTCACCCCTCCACTTT. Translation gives CASSQQTSGTLNSPLHF.

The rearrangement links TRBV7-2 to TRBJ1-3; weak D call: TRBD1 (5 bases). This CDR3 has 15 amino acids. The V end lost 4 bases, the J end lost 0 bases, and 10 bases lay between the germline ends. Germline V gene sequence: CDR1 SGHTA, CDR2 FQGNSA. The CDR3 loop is CASSYRQGSGNTIYF. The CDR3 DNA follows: TGTGCCAGCAGCTACAGGCAGGGCTCTGGAAACACCATATATTTT.

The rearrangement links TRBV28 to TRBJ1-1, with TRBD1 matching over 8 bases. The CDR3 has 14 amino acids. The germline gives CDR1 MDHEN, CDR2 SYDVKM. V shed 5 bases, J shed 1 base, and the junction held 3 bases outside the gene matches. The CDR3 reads CASSTGGWNTEAFF. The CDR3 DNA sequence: TGTGCCAGCAGTACAGGGGGATGGAACACTGAAGCTTTCTTT.

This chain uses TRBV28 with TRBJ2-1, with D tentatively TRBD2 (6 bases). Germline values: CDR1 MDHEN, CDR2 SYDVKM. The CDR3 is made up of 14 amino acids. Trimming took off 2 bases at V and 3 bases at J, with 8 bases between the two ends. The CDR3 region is CASSLIADYNEQFF. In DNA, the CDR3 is TGTGCCAGCAGTTTAATAGCGGACTACAATGAGCAGTTCTTC.

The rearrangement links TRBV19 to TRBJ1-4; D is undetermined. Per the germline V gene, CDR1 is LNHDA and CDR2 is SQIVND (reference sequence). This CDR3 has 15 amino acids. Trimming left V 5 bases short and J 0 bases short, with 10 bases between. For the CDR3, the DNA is TGTGCCAGTAGTCCGGTTACTGCAACTAATGAAAAACTGTTTTTT. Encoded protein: CASSPVTATNEKLFF.

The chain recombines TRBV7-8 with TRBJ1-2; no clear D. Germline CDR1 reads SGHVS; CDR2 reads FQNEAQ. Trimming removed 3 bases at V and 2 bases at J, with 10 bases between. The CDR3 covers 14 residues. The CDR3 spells CASSLSGPNYGYTF. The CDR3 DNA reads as TGTGCCAGCAGCTTGAGCGGACCCAACTATGGCTACACCTTC.

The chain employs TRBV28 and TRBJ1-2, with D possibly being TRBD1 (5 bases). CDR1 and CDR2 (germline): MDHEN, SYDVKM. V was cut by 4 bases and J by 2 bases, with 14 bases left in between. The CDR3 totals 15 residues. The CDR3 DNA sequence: TGTGCCAGCAGTTCCCCGACAGAGGCGAACTATGGCTACACCTTC. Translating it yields CASSSPTEANYGYTF.

The CDR3 sequence: CASSRQGWNTEAFF. CDR3 nucleotides: TGTGCCAGCAGCCGACAGGGTTGGAACACTGAAGCTTTCTTT. The rearrangement uses TRBV7-3 and TRBJ1-1; the match to TRBD1 covers 7 bases. With 5 bases clipped from V and 1 base from J, the junction kept 4 bases outside the gene matches. Germline V gene lookup returns CDR1 SGHTA and CDR2 FQGTGA. This CDR3 has 14 residues.

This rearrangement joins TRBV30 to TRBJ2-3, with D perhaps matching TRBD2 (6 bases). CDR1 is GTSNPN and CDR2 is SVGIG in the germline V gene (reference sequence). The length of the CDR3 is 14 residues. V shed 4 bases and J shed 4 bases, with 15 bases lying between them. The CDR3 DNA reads TGTGCCTGGAATTCCGGGACTTTATCAGATACGCAGTATTTT. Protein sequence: CAWNSGTLSDTQYF.

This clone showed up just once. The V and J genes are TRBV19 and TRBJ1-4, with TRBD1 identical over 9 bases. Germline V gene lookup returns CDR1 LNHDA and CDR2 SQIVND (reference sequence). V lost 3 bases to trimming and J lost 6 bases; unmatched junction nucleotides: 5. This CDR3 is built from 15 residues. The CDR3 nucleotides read TGTGCCAGTAGTATCACAGGGGGCAAGGATGAAAAACTGTTTTTT. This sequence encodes CASSITGGKDEKLFF.

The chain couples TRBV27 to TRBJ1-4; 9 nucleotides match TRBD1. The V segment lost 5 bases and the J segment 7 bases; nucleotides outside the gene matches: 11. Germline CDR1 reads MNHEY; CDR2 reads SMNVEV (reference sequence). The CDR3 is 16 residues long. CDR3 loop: CASSPTFTGGGEKLFF. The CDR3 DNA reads TGTGCCAGCAGTCCAACCTTTACAGGGGGCGGTGAAAAACTGTTTTTT.

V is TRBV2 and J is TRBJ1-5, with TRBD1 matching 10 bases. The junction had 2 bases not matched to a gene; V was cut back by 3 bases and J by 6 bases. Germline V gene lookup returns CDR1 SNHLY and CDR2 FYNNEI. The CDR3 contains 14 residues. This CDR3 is CASSDRTGGQPQHF. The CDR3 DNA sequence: TGTGCCAGCAGTGACCGGACAGGGGGTCAGCCCCAGCATTTT. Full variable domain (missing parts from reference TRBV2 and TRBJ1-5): EPEVTQTPSHQVTQMGQEVILRCVPISNHLYFYWYRQILGQKVEFLVSFYNNEISEKSEIFDDQFSVERPDGSNFTLKIRSTKLEDSAMYFCASSDRTGGQPQHFGDGTRLSIL.